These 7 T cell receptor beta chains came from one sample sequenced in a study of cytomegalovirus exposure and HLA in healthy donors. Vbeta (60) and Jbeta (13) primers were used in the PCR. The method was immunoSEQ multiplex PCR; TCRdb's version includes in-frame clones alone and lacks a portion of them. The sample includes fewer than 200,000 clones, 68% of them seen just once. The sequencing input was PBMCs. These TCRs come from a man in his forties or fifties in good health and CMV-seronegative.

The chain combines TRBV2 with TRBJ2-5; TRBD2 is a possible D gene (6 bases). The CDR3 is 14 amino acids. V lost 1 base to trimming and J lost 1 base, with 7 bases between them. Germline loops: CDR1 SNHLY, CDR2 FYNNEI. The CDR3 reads CASSEGRGQETQYF. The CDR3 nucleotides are TGTGCCAGCAGTGAAGGGAGGGGCCAAGAGACCCAGTACTTC.

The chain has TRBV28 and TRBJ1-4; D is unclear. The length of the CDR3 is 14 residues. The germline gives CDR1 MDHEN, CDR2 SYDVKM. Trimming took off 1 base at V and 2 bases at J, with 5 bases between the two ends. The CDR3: CASSLSQTNEKLFF. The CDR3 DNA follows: TGTGCCAGCAGTTTATCCCAGACTAATGAAAAACTGTTTTTT.

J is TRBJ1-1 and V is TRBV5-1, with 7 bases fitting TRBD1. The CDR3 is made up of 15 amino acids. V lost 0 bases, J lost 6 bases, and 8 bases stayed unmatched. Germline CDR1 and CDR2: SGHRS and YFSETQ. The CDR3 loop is CASSLAGTVNSEAFF. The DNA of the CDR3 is TGCGCCAGCAGCTTGGCCGGGACAGTCAACTCTGAAGCTTTCTTT. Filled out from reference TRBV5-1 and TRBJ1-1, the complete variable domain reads KAGVTQTPRYLIKTRGQQVTLSCSPISGHRSVSWYQQTPGQGLQFLFEYFSETQRNKGNFPGRFSGRQFSNSRSEMNVSTLELGDSALYLCASSLAGTVNSEAFFGQGTRLTVV.

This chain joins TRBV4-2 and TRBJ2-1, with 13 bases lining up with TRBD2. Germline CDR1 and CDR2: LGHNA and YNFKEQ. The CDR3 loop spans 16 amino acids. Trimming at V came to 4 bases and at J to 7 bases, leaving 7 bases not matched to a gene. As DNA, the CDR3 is TGTGCCAGCAGCCGAACTAGCGGGGGGGCTCAAAATGAGCAGTTCTTC. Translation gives CASSRTSGGAQNEQFF.

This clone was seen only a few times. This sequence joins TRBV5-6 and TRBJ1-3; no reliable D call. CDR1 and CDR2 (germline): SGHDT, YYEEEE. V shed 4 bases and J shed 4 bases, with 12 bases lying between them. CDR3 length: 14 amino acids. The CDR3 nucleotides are TGTGCCAGCAGCCCTATTCAACAGGGAAACACCATATATTTT. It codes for CASSPIQQGNTIYF.

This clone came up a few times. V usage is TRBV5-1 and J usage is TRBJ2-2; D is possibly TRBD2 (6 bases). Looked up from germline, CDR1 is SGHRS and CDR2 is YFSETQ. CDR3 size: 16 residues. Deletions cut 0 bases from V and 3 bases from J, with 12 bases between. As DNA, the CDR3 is TGCGCCAGCAGCTTGGACTCGACTAGATACACCGGGGAGCTGTTTTTT. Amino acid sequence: CASSLDSTRYTGELFF.

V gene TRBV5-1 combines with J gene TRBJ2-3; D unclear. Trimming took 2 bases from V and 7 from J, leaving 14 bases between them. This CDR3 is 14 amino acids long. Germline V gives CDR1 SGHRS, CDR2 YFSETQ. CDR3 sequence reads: CASSFPPTSNTQYF. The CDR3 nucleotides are TGCGCCAGCAGCTTCCCTCCTACTTCCAATACGCAGTATTTT.